Sequencing of this TCR beta chain was carried out in a study of blood T cell repertoires in COVID-19. Study-wide background: Some COVID-19 samples were acute and others convalescent; all came from the United States, Italy and Spain. The cDNA or gDNA used as material had been derived from T cells, B-cell-depleted T cells, or PBMCs.

The germline gives CDR1 SGHAT, CDR2 FQNNGV. V shed 3 bases, J shed 0 bases, and the junction held 9 bases outside the gene matches. The CDR3 runs to 17 residues. Per the study methods: Estimated nucleated cell counts came from reference gene primer amplification. Generated by immunoSEQ multiplex PCR, the TCRdb table keeps only in-frame clones and is missing some. V, J and clone size are taken as reported in that table, and D and trimming were inferred from the DNA itself. The data hold hundreds of thousands of clones, with roughly 90% observed a single time. The sample consisted of peripheral blood. The rearrangement joins TRBV11-2 to TRBJ2-3, with TRBD1 identical over 7 bases. This clonotype originated in a woman aged 45-59 years with active or convalescent COVID-19. CDR3 DNA sequence: TGTGCCAGCAGCTTCTCCCGTGGGACAGACAGCACAGATACGCAGTATTTT. Translation: CASSFSRGTDSTDTQYF.